These 13 T cell receptor beta chains were sequenced from one sample in a study of T cells in Graves' hyperthyroidism and ophthalmopathy. Amplified TCR beta CDR3 regions derived from RNA transcripts. TCR CDR3 regions were first amplified by RT-PCR with HTBI primers. TCRdb ran MiXCR on the multiplex PCR reads and lists one entry per CDR3 protein. This repertoire shows a few hundred thousand distinct CDR3 sequences, under 20% found once; its top ten account for 15% to 20%. Sequencing used blood. The origin of the receptors is a woman between 18 and 29 years old with Graves' ophthalmopathy.

The chain carries TRBV6-2 or TRBV6-3 and TRBJ1-4; 7 bases match TRBD1. Germline-derived CDR1 and CDR2 are MNHEY and SVGEGT. CDR3 length: 19 amino acids. The V and J ends lost 2 bases and 8 bases, in that order; junction bases with no gene match: 20. The CDR3 sequence: CASSYPGLWNRGGGEKLFF. CDR3 bases: TGTGCCAGCAGTTACCCTGGACTTTGGAACAGGGGAGGAGGCGAAAAACTGTTTTTT.

The chain carries TRBV7-9 and TRBJ2-7; 10 nucleotides agree with TRBD1. The V gene end was trimmed by 4 bases and the J gene end by 5 bases; junction bases not matched to a gene: 8. CDR1 and CDR2 (germline): SEHNR, FQNEAQ (reference sequence). This CDR3 is 15 amino acids long. The CDR3 region is CASSWETGGSDEQYF. Written as DNA, the CDR3 is TGTGCCAGCAGCTGGGAGACAGGGGGCTCGGACGAGCAGTACTTC.

Ten or more counts support this clonotype. This sequence joins TRBV6-1 and TRBJ1-1; D remains unclear. The V end was cut by 1 base, the J end by 3 bases, with 9 bases between. The CDR3 runs to 14 residues. Germline assignment: CDR1 MNHNS and CDR2 SASEGT. The CDR3 DNA reads TGTGCCAGCAGTGAAGATCGGGGATACACTGAAGCTTTCTTT. Protein: CASSEDRGYTEAFF.

As regards this clonotype: One junction end does not reproduce the germline sequence, and a read error may be involved. The rearrangement links TRBV28 to TRBJ1-5, with TRBD1 matching 10 bases. The CDR3 consists of 17 residues. Germline CDR1 reads MDHEN; CDR2 reads SYDVKM. The CDR3, as DNA: TGTGCCAGCAGTTTGATTGGGTGGACAGGGGGTCGGCAGCCCCGGCATTTT. It specifies CASSLIGWTGGRQPRHF.

This clonotype was observed at least ten times. The genes are TRBV7-8 and TRBJ1-2; D gene unclear. In germline, CDR1 is SGHVS, CDR2 FQNEAQ. CDR3 length: 13 residues. Trimming shortened V by 1 base and J by 4 bases, and 7 bases separated the two germline ends. This CDR3 is CASSLGLSYGYTF. Here the CDR3 DNA reads TGTGCCAGCAGCTTAGGACTGAGCTATGGCTACACCTTC.

This clonotype was observed a handful of times. The rearrangement uses TRBV5-1 and TRBJ1-2; a weak D match, TRBD1 (5 bases). This CDR3 has 14 residues. Germline V lookup: CDR1 SGHRS, CDR2 YFSETQ. Trimming removed 5 bases from V and 4 bases from J, with 15 bases in between. CDR3 in amino acids: CASSEGRIFYGYTF. CDR3 nucleotides: TGCGCCAGCAGTGAGGGACGGATCTTCTATGGCTACACCTTC. The whole variable domain, filled in from reference TRBV5-1 and TRBJ1-2, reads KAGVTQTPRYLIKTRGQQVTLSCSPISGHRSVSWYQQTPGQGLQFLFEYFSETQRNKGNFPGRFSGRQFSNSRSEMNVSTLELGDSALYLCASSEGRIFYGYTFGSGTRLTVV.

Details on this clonotype: A clone one base away is much larger, so this may be a read error. The J gene is TRBJ2-5, the V gene TRBV12-3 or TRBV12-4; D possibly matches TRBD1 or TRBD2 (6 bases each). Trimming took off 5 bases at V and 5 bases at J, with 15 bases between the two ends. The length of the CDR3 is 14 residues. This CDR3 reads CASSGDWGAETQYF. Written as DNA, the CDR3 is TGTGCCAGCAGTGGGGACTGGGGGGCGGAGACCCAGTACTTC.

This clonotype was counted ten times or more. The chain uses TRBV18 and TRBJ1-5; 8 positions agree with TRBD1. The V gene's germline CDR1 is KGHSH and CDR2 LQKENI. This CDR3 comprises 15 residues. V was pared by 3 bases and J by 4 bases, with 5 bases of the junction left unmatched. CDR3: CASSPGTGNNQPQHF. In nucleotides, the CDR3 is TGTGCCAGCTCACCTGGGACAGGCAATAATCAGCCCCAGCATTTT.

This clonotype has more than one count but fewer than ten. This chain joins TRBV14 and TRBJ2-1, with 7 bases identical to TRBD1. The CDR3 spans 14 residues. Germline V gene lookup returns CDR1 SGHDN and CDR2 FVKESK. Unmatched junction bases numbered 5, after V lost 8 bases and J lost 1 base. The DNA for the CDR3 is TGTGCCAGCTGTCCAGGGGGATCCTACAATGAGCAGTTCTTC. Its translation is CASCPGGSYNEQFF. Full variable domain (outside the CDR3, taken from reference TRBV14 and TRBJ2-1): EAGVTQFPSHSVIEKGQTVTLRCDPISGHDNLYWYRRVMGKEIKFLLHFVKESKQDESGMPNNRFLAERTGGTYSTLKVQPAELEDSGVYFCASCPGGSYNEQFFGPGTRLTVL.

This clonotype has more than one count but fewer than ten. The chain has TRBV10-3 and TRBJ2-7; D may match TRBD1 or TRBD2 (5 bases each). V lost 0 bases and J 3 bases, leaving 15 bases between the germline ends. The CDR3 sequence is 16 residues long. Germline V gives CDR1 ENHRY, CDR2 SYGVKD. This CDR3 is CAISESGAGSLYEQYF. In DNA form, the CDR3 reads TGTGCCATCAGTGAGTCCGGGGCAGGGTCCCTCTACGAGCAGTACTTC.

A few counts support this clonotype. V gene TRBV4-1 combines with J gene TRBJ1-4, with D uncertain. V lost 2 bases, J lost 2 bases, and 3 bases lay in between. Per germline, CDR1 MGHRA and CDR2 YSYEKL. The length of the CDR3 is 13 residues. The CDR3 DNA reads as TGCGCCAGCAGCCAATTGACTAATGAAAAACTGTTTTTT. This gives the protein CASSQLTNEKLFF.

This clonotype has only a few counts. The chain has TRBV11-1 and TRBJ2-7; either TRBD1 or TRBD2 may fit D (5 bases each). Germline V lookup: CDR1 SGHAT, CDR2 FQDESV (reference sequence). CDR3 size: 13 residues. Trimming pared 6 bases from V and 1 base from J, leaving 10 bases between. DNA for the CDR3: TGTGCCAGCAGGGGGGTCGGTTCCTACGAGCAGTACTTC. Its translation: CASRGVGSYEQYF.

The rearrangement joins TRBV6-6 to TRBJ1-1, with a tentative D call TRBD1 (5 bases). CDR1 MNHNY and CDR2 SVGAGI come from the germline V gene (reference sequence). Deletions cut 2 bases from V and 4 bases from J, with 23 bases between. This CDR3 is 18 amino acids long. CDR3: CASSYRLGLKDIATEAFF. DNA for the CDR3: TGTGCCAGCAGTTACCGACTGGGCCTAAAGGACATTGCCACTGAAGCTTTCTTT.